These T cell receptor beta chains were read from a single sample in a study of T cell responses to AZD1222 COVID-19 vaccine. Profiled with immunoSEQ multiplex PCR; TCRdb holds only in-frame clones, not every one. The sample records some 48,000 clones, 86% being singletons. Specimen: peripheral blood, collected 28 days after the second AZD1222 dose. The receptors stem from an adult who received the AZD1222 COVID-19 vaccine. CDR3s include the opening cysteine and the closing phenylalanine or tryptophan. A D gene is named only where the DNA matches it firmly. Expanded clones get a size class; other rows say once, few or many, or leave the size out.

>TRBV4-1|NA|TRBJ1-3|NA|16
TGCGCCAGCAGCCAAGATCGGGCAGACCCGTGGAACACCATATATTTT
CASSQDRADPWNTIYF
>TRBV29-1|few|TRBJ2-1|TRBD2|15
TGCAGCGTTGGCCGGACTAGCGGGACCTACAATGAGCAGTTCTTC
CSVGRTSGTYNEQFF
>TRBV28|NA|TRBJ1-1|TRBD1|20
TGTGCCAGCAGTTCTTACAAGCCACGGGACAGATTCACCCCAGGCACTGAAGCTTTCTTT
CASSSYKPRDRFTPGTEAFF
>TRBV5-4|NA|TRBJ1-2|NA|18
TGTGCCAGCAGCTTGGAGGCAGGACGAATCCGGTCTTACTATGGCTACACCTTC
CASSLEAGRIRSYYGYTF
>TRBV28|NA|TRBJ1-2|TRBD1|15
TGTGCCAGCAGTTCGAGGACAGGGGGAGGTTATGGCTACACCTTC
CASSSRTGGGYGYTF
>TRBV13|NA|TRBJ2-1|NA|13
TGTGCCAGCAGCTTAGGTGGGGTGGATGAGCAGTTCTTC
CASSLGGVDEQFF
>TRBV18|NA|TRBJ2-3|NA|13
TGTGCCAGCTCACCTAGCCAAGCAGATACGCAGTATTTT
CASSPSQADTQYF
>TRBV27|NA|TRBJ2-5|NA|15
TGTGCCAGCAGTTTCCGTCTAGCTTACCAAGAGACCCAGTACTTC
CASSFRLAYQETQYF
>TRBV10-3|NA|TRBJ1-3|TRBD1|15
TGTGCCATCAGTGAACAGGGGGGGGCCGGAAACACCATATATTTT
CAISEQGGAGNTIYF
>TRBV6-1|NA|TRBJ1-5|NA|15
TGTGCCAGCAGTCCGGGACGGGCTAGCAATCAGCCCCAGCATTTT
CASSPGRASNQPQHF
>TRBV6-5|NA|TRBJ1-2|NA|15
TGTGCCAGCAGTTACGCATTAAGCGGGAACTATGGCTACACCTTC
CASSYALSGNYGYTF
>TRBV5-5|NA|TRBJ2-3|NA|12
TGTGCCAGCAGCTTGGAGGTAGATACGCAGTATTTT
CASSLEVDTQYF
>TRBV2|NA|TRBJ2-7|NA|12
TGTGCCAGCAGTGACAGACCCTACGAGCAGTACTTC
CASSDRPYEQYF